The T cell receptor (beta chain) under discussion was sequenced for a study of Tregs in tolerant kidney transplant recipients. Clones were read by immunoSEQ multiplex PCR, and TCRdb kept only the in-frame ones, dropping some. The table records around 230,000 clones, approximately 84% of them present only once. Unstimulated regulatory T cells (CD4+CD25+CD127-), CD4+CD25- non-regulatory cells, CD4 and CD8 cells were FACS-sorted from thawed PBMCs. This CDR3 has 20 residues. Trimming left V 6 bases short and J 4 bases short, with 28 bases between. The V gene's germline CDR1 is WNHNN and CDR2 SYGVQD (reference sequence). To note about this clone: Its specificity is unknown.

General observations from the study: The small number of patients limits these findings pending further validation. This study did not directly address biological reproducibility.

V gene TRBV10-1 combines with J gene TRBJ2-6; a weak D match, TRBD2 (5 bases). This TCR came from a human donor in good health. The sample was CD4+ T cells from blood. CDR3 region: CASSPKLSPSPRRGANVLTF. The CDR3 DNA is TGCGCCAGCAGCCCCAAACTTAGCCCCTCACCCCGGAGGGGGGCCAACGTCCTGACTTTC.